These 18 T cell receptor beta chains came from one sample sequenced in a study of human T cells and chemical hapten exposure. MiXCR, run by TCRdb on the RACE reads, gives a single entry per CDR3 protein. The table shows around 190,000 distinct CDR3 sequences, with 20% to 25% occurring only once. Time point defined: patch test 1, 2 weeks after DPC sensitization. As for treatment: therapeutic diphenylcyclopropenone sensitization with weekly scalp DPC. Sequences were derived from whole blood, sampled in connection with sensitization to the hapten diphenylcyclopropenone (DPC). All receptors derive from a woman aged 45-59 years with alopecia areata. Some clones in this sample may be carry-over from other donors' samples.

This clonotype was detected only a few times. The J gene is TRBJ2-7, the V gene TRBV10-3; 7 nucleotides agree with TRBD1. Germline values: CDR1 ENHRY, CDR2 SYGVKD. V was clipped by 2 bases and J by 7 bases; unmatched bases: 8. The CDR3 extends over 14 amino acids. The CDR3 DNA sequence: TGTGCCATCAGTGAGACGGACAGGCGGAGGGAGCAGTACTTC. Encoded protein: CAISETDRRREQYF.

This clonotype appeared once. This chain links TRBV6-5 with TRBJ2-7; the D gene is possibly TRBD1 (6 bases). CDR1 MNHEY and CDR2 SVGAGI come from the germline V gene. This CDR3 is built from 15 residues. The V and J ends lost 4 bases and 2 bases respectively, with 15 bases between them. The CDR3 protein is CASSLARGPPYEQYF. The DNA for the CDR3 is TGTGCCAGCAGTTTAGCCAGGGGTCCCCCCTACGAGCAGTACTTC.

The genes are TRBV29-1 and TRBJ1-2; D not certain. From germline, CDR1 is SQVTM and CDR2 ANQGSEA. This CDR3 contains 14 residues. Trimming cost V 6 bases and J 0 bases, with 14 bases left between them. CDR3 region: CSVRPITTNYGYTF. Here the CDR3 DNA reads TGCAGCGTCCGGCCGATCACTACTAACTATGGCTACACCTTC.

This clonotype appeared a few times. The rearrangement uses TRBV28 and TRBJ2-2, with TRBD2 matching over 8 bases. Germline CDR1 is MDHEN and CDR2 is SYDVKM. The CDR3 consists of 15 residues. V shed 8 bases and J 4 bases; nucleotides not matched to a gene: 9. CDR3 in DNA: TGTGCCAGCGCTGGAGGGACTAGGATCACCGGGGAGCTGTTTTTT. It specifies CASAGGTRITGELFF. The variable domain in full, with the rest retrieved from reference TRBV28 and TRBJ2-2, is DVKVTQSSRYLVKRTGEKVFLECVQDMDHENMFWYRQDPGLGLRLIYFSYDVKMKEKGDIPEGYSVSREKKERFSLILESASTNQTSMYLCASAGGTRITGELFFGEGSRLTVL.

The V gene is TRBV2, the J gene TRBJ2-7; perhaps TRBD1 as D (6 bases). The germline V gene has CDR1 SNHLY and CDR2 FYNNEI. This CDR3 spans 14 amino acids. V dropped 3 bases and J dropped 7 bases, with 16 bases sitting between them. CDR3 sequence: CASSDRGTSGEQYF. DNA for the CDR3: TGTGCCAGCAGTGACAGGGGTACTTCGGGAGAGCAGTACTTC. Together with reference TRBV2 and TRBJ2-7, the CDR3 gives the full variable domain: EPEVTQTPSHQVTQMGQEVILRCVPISNHLYFYWYRQILGQKVEFLVSFYNNEISEKSEIFDDQFSVERPDGSNFTLKIRSTKLEDSAMYFCASSDRGTSGEQYFGPGTRLTVT.

This clonotype was observed a few times. This chain joins TRBV5-1 and TRBJ1-5, with TRBD1 matching over 11 bases. This CDR3 is 15 amino acids long. J gave up 6 bases and V 4 bases, and 6 bases lay outside the gene matches. Germline V gene sequence: CDR1 SGHRS, CDR2 YFSETQ. The CDR3: CASSPGTGGGQPQHF. The DNA of the CDR3 is TGCGCCAGCAGCCCCGGGACAGGGGGAGGTCAGCCCCAGCATTTT.

The chain has TRBV20-1 and TRBJ2-1, with 10 bases fitting TRBD2. CDR3 size: 14 residues. The trim removed 5 bases at V and 4 bases at J, leaving 5 bases unmatched. Per the germline V gene, CDR1 is DFQATT and CDR2 is SNEGSKA (reference sequence). The CDR3 DNA reads as TGCAGTGCTCTAGTAGCGGGAGGATACAATGAGCAGTTCTTC. Translated: CSALVAGGYNEQFF.

This clonotype has only a few counts. The chain links TRBV7-6 to TRBJ2-6; TRBD1 agrees at 7 bases. The CDR3 has 17 amino acids. Trimming at V came to 7 bases and at J to 0 bases, leaving 9 bases not matched to a gene. Germline assignment: CDR1 SGHVS and CDR2 FNYEAQ. Written as DNA, the CDR3 is TGTGCCAGCACTTCCGGGACAGACACCTCTGGGGCCAACGTCCTGACTTTC. This sequence encodes CASTSGTDTSGANVLTF.

The rearrangement links TRBV3-1 to TRBJ2-7; 10 nucleotides line up with TRBD2. The CDR3 is 14 residues long. The ends lost 6 bases at V and 5 bases at J; junction bases unmatched: 7. Per germline, CDR1 LGHDT and CDR2 YNNKEL (reference sequence). CDR3 in amino acids: CASSRASGGHEQYF. CDR3 nucleotide sequence: TGTGCCAGCAGTCGGGCTAGCGGGGGCCACGAGCAGTACTTC.

This chain uses TRBV11-2 with TRBJ2-2; D gene uncertain. Germline-derived CDR1 and CDR2 are SGHAT and FQNNGV. V gave up 7 bases and J gave up 6 bases, with 9 bases separating them. CDR3 size: 12 residues. Written as DNA, the CDR3 is TGTGCCAGCAACTCCCGGCCCGGGGAGCTGTTTTTT. It yields the protein CASNSRPGELFF. Full variable domain (outside the CDR3, taken from reference TRBV11-2 and TRBJ2-2): EAGVAQSPRYKIIEKRQSVAFWCNPISGHATLYWYQQILGQGPKLLIQFQNNGVVDDSQLPKDRFSAERLKGVDSTLKIQPAKLEDSAVYLCASNSRPGELFFGEGSRLTVL.

In this sample, this clonotype turned up a few times. The V and J genes are TRBV25-1 and TRBJ2-7; the match to TRBD1 covers 12 bases. This CDR3 comprises 15 residues. The trim removed 4 bases at V and 5 bases at J, leaving 6 bases unmatched. The germline gives CDR1 MGHDK, CDR2 SYGVNS. DNA for the CDR3: TGTGCCAGCAGTGCCGCGGGACAGGGGGCTCACGAGCAGTACTTC. It encodes CASSAAGQGAHEQYF.

This clonotype was observed a few times. The chain carries TRBV18 and TRBJ2-3; TRBD2 matches 10 bases. Losses at the gene ends were 0 bases for V and 6 bases for J; bases not matched to a gene: 3. Germline V CDR1 and CDR2: KGHSH, LQKENI. The CDR3 has 15 amino acids. The CDR3 loop is CASSPPASGSDTQYF. The DNA for the CDR3 is TGTGCCAGCTCACCACCGGCTAGCGGGAGTGATACGCAGTATTTT.

The chain combines TRBV6-1 with TRBJ2-3; D not resolved. V lost 4 bases to trimming and J lost 2 bases, with 10 bases between them. There are 14 residues in the CDR3. Germline CDR1 MNHNS, CDR2 SASEGT. In DNA form, the CDR3 reads TGTGCCAGCAGTGTAACCAGCATCACAGATACGCAGTATTTT. Encoded protein: CASSVTSITDTQYF.

This clonotype has just one count. This chain joins TRBV10-3 and TRBJ1-1; 9 nucleotides align to TRBD1. This CDR3 has 13 amino acids. Germline lookup yields CDR1 ENHRY and CDR2 SYGVKD. V lost 6 bases, J lost 3 bases, and 2 bases stayed unmatched. CDR3 sequence: CAIRRQGDTEAFF. For the CDR3, the DNA is TGTGCCATCAGGAGACAGGGGGACACTGAAGCTTTCTTT.

The gene calls are TRBV7-2 and TRBJ2-1; D gene uncertain. The CDR3 is 12 amino acids. The ends were cut back, 2 bases at V and 6 bases at J, with 5 bases in the middle. Germline CDR1 reads SGHTA; CDR2 reads FQGNSA. CDR3 amino acids: CASSLKLNEQFF. The CDR3 DNA reads TGTGCCAGCAGCTTAAAACTCAATGAGCAGTTCTTC. Full variable domain (missing parts from reference TRBV7-2 and TRBJ2-1): GAGVSQSPSNKVTEKGKDVELRCDPISGHTALYWYRQSLGQGLEFLIYFQGNSAPDKSGLPSDRFSAERTGGSVSTLTIQRTQQEDSAVYLCASSLKLNEQFFGPGTRLTVL.

This clonotype has only a few counts. This chain joins TRBV29-1 and TRBJ1-1, with 7 nucleotides matching TRBD1. Germline CDR1 reads SQVTM; CDR2 reads ANQGSEA. The trim removed 6 bases at V and 1 base at J, leaving 8 bases unmatched. The CDR3 has 14 amino acids. CDR3 bases: TGCAGCGTCCAGGGGGGCAGGGCGAACACTGAAGCTTTCTTT. This encodes CSVQGGRANTEAFF.

This clonotype was counted a single time. The chain joins TRBV6-2 or TRBV6-3 to TRBJ1-3; 7 nucleotides agree with TRBD1. There are 18 residues in the CDR3. From germline, CDR1 is MNHEY and CDR2 SVGEGT. Trimming took 2 bases from V and 0 from J; bases not matched to a gene: 10. CDR3 sequence: CASSYITGDGISGNTIYF. The CDR3 nucleotides are TGTGCCAGCAGTTACATCACAGGGGATGGGATCTCTGGAAACACCATATATTTT.

The genes are TRBV6-2 or TRBV6-3 and TRBJ2-7; 7 nucleotides line up with TRBD1. The CDR3 is made up of 13 amino acids. The trim removed 6 bases at V and 2 bases at J, leaving 4 bases unmatched. Germline V gives CDR1 MNHEY, CDR2 SVGEGT. In nucleotides, the CDR3 is TGTGCCAGCAGACAGACAGGGACCTACGAGCAGTACTTC. Its protein product is CASRQTGTYEQYF.